This paragraph reports one T cell receptor beta chain. As yet, its antigen is unknown. The record originates from a study of cytomegalovirus exposure and HLA in healthy donors. Study information: The same platform as the approximately 660 first-cohort repertoires was used for the 120 or so validation repertoires, a later analysis reported.

Losses at the gene ends were 4 bases for V and 8 bases for J; bases not matched to a gene: 8. From germline, CDR1 is MNHNS and CDR2 SASEGT. This CDR3 is built from 14 residues. Sequenced by immunoSEQ multiplex PCR; TCRdb stores in-frame clones only, minus some. The sample shows more than 50,000 clones, around 94% of them seen only once. Overall study findings and caveats: The study labeled around 160 TCR beta chains cytomegalovirus-associated. One later analysis, an examination of the 100 to 150 validation repertoires, found that first-cohort TCR clusters tended to co-occur in them. In vitro work confirmed that three CMV-associated chains recognize CMV antigens.

This chain joins TRBV6-1 and TRBJ1-3; 7 positions match TRBD1. The sequenced sample was PBMCs. The sequence derives from a young man in good health and CMV-seronegative. CDR3 residues: CASSARDSRDTIYF. CDR3 coding DNA: TGTGCCAGCAGTGCCCGGGACAGCAGAGACACCATATATTTT.